The 31 T cell receptor beta chains listed next were all sequenced from one sample in a study of blood T cell repertoires in COVID-19. Assay used: immunoSEQ multiplex PCR; TCRdb lists only in-frame clones, some missing. The table records 200,000 to 250,000 clones, under 85% of them present only once. The sequenced material came from peripheral blood. The receptor set was obtained from a woman under 40 with COVID-19, enrolled during active disease.

This clone was detected once. The genes are TRBV9 and TRBJ1-1; D is perhaps TRBD1 (6 bases). Trimming took 4 bases from V and 5 from J, leaving 18 bases between them. The CDR3 is 15 residues long. CDR1 is SGDLS, CDR2 YYNGEE, per germline. CDR3 coding DNA: TGTGCCAGCAGCCCCGGGACACCCCGTTGGACTGAAGCTTTCTTT. Translation gives CASSPGTPRWTEAFF.

The rearrangement links TRBV5-4 to TRBJ1-2; D gene ambiguous. The CDR3 is made up of 15 amino acids. The V end lost 2 bases, the J end lost 4 bases, and 15 bases lay between the germline ends. Per germline, CDR1 SGHNT and CDR2 YYREEE (reference sequence). The CDR3 region is CASSFTPVPPYGYTF. For the CDR3, the DNA is TGTGCCAGCAGCTTTACTCCGGTTCCTCCCTATGGCTACACCTTC.

This clone was detected only a few times. J is TRBJ1-4 and V is TRBV4-1; maybe TRBD1 (6 bases). Germline V gene data show CDR1 as MGHRA and CDR2 as YSYEKL. This CDR3 contains 14 residues. The V end was cut by 6 bases, the J end by 0 bases, with 8 bases between. The CDR3 region is CASSQGPTNEKLFF. In DNA, the CDR3 is TGCGCCAGCAGTCAGGGGCCAACTAATGAAAAACTGTTTTTT.

The V gene is TRBV19, the J gene TRBJ1-2; 12 bases match TRBD1. The J segment lost 1 base and the V segment lost 4 bases, leaving 4 bases of the junction unmatched. CDR3 length: 16 amino acids. From germline, CDR1 is LNHDA and CDR2 SQIVND (reference sequence). The CDR3 reads CASSTGTGGLNYGYTF. The CDR3 region has the DNA TGTGCCAGTAGTACCGGGACAGGGGGCCTTAACTATGGCTACACCTTC.

The V call is TRBV5-4, the J call TRBJ2-7; TRBD1 matches at 11 bases. CDR3 size: 15 residues. Germline CDR1 is SGHNT and CDR2 is YYREEE (reference sequence). The trim removed 4 bases at V and 4 bases at J, leaving 7 bases unmatched. Written as DNA, the CDR3 is TGTGCCAGCAGCCTTAGGACAGGGGGCCTGTACGAGCAGTACTTC. Protein product: CASSLRTGGLYEQYF.

This clone was recorded once. The chain links TRBV27 to TRBJ1-4, with D maybe TRBD1 (5 bases). The length of the CDR3 is 15 residues. Trimming removed 2 bases from V and 3 bases from J, with 10 bases in between. The germline gives CDR1 MNHEY, CDR2 SMNVEV (reference sequence). The chain's CDR3 is CASSLGGVANEKLFF. The CDR3, as DNA: TGTGCCAGCAGTTTAGGAGGGGTTGCTAATGAAAAACTGTTTTTT.

V and J are TRBV19 and TRBJ2-2; 8 bases agree with TRBD1. The V segment lost 7 bases and the J segment 3 bases; nucleotides outside the gene matches: 7. This CDR3 region has 15 residues. Germline CDR1 reads LNHDA; CDR2 reads SQIVND (reference sequence). CDR3 region: CASTLTGGYTGELFF. The CDR3 DNA sequence: TGTGCCAGTACCCTTACAGGGGGGTACACCGGGGAGCTGTTTTTT.

The chain has TRBV15 and TRBJ2-1, with 8 bases that match TRBD1. The CDR3 has 14 residues. After removal of 4 bases from V and 8 bases from J, the junction contained 7 bases not matched to a gene. CDR1 LNHNV and CDR2 YYDKDF come from the germline V gene (reference sequence). The CDR3 DNA is TGTGCCACCAGCACCTTAAAACAGGGGGATGAGCAGTTCTTC. This translates into CATSTLKQGDEQFF. The full variable domain, completed using reference TRBV15 and TRBJ2-1, is DAMVIQNPRYQVTQFGKPVTLSCSQTLNHNVMYWYQQKSSQAPKLLFHYYDKDFNNEADTPDNFQSRRPNTSFCFLDIRSPGLGDTAMYLCATSTLKQGDEQFFGPGTRLTVL.

The chain carries TRBV28 and TRBJ1-4; a possible D gene is TRBD1 (5 bases). Trimming left V 2 bases short and J 4 bases short, with 8 bases between. The CDR3 runs to 14 residues. Germline V gene data show CDR1 as MDHEN and CDR2 as SYDVKM. The CDR3 nucleotides read TGTGCCAGCAGTTTAGGGGGGAGTAATGAAAAACTGTTTTTT. Translated: CASSLGGSNEKLFF.

This sequence joins TRBV28 and TRBJ1-1; 7 bases line up with TRBD1. V lost 5 bases, J lost 1 base, and 7 bases stayed unmatched. Germline V gene lookup returns CDR1 MDHEN and CDR2 SYDVKM. CDR3 length equals 15 residues. CDR3 sequence: CASSLGTVANTEAFF. In DNA, the CDR3 is TGTGCCAGCAGTCTCGGGACAGTGGCGAACACTGAAGCTTTCTTT.

The CDR3 protein is CASSYSGQLNYGYTF. The CDR3 region has the DNA TGTGCCAGCAGTTACTCGGGACAGCTTAACTATGGCTACACCTTC. This chain uses TRBV6-5 with TRBJ1-2; 7 bases match TRBD1. The V and J ends lost 0 bases and 1 base, in that order; junction bases with no gene match: 2. The CDR3 runs to 15 residues. CDR1 and CDR2 (germline): MNHEY, SVGAGI.

In nucleotides, the CDR3 is TGCGCCAGCAGCCAAGAAGGTAACAGGGCCAATGAGCAGTTCTTC. Its protein product is CASSQEGNRANEQFF. The V and J genes are TRBV4-3 and TRBJ2-1, with D possibly TRBD1 on 6 matching bases. The germline gives CDR1 LGHNA, CDR2 YSLEER. CDR3 size: 15 residues. V was trimmed by 0 bases and J by 6 bases, leaving 12 bases between them.

This chain joins TRBV3-1 (or the pseudogene TRBV3-2) and TRBJ2-3; 12 bases are a match to TRBD2. CDR3 size: 17 residues. CDR1 and CDR2 from the germline V gene are LGHDT and YNNKEL (reference sequence). Germline trimming cut 4 bases from V and 7 bases from J; bases unmatched to any gene: 12. The CDR3 sequence is CASSPQGTSGPTNTQYF. The CDR3 nucleotides read TGTGCCAGCAGCCCCCAGGGGACTAGCGGGCCTACAAATACGCAGTATTTT.

The chain links TRBV7-2 to TRBJ2-5; 9 bases agree with TRBD1. CDR3 length: 18 residues. V lost 3 bases and J lost 2; bases outside the gene matches: 13. Germline V gene data show CDR1 as SGHTA and CDR2 as FQGNSA. The CDR3 DNA sequence: TGTGCCAGCAGCTTTAGGACAGGGGTGATTGGGTCACAAGAGACCCAGTACTTC. This gives the protein CASSFRTGVIGSQETQYF.

The rearrangement links TRBV6-2 or TRBV6-3 to TRBJ2-7; 9 bases are a match to TRBD2. After removal of 2 bases from V and 4 bases from J, the junction contained 15 bases not matched to a gene. Per germline, CDR1 MNHEY and CDR2 SVGEGT. CDR3 length: 18 amino acids. The CDR3 reads CASSYLEGLAFNGYEQYF. The CDR3 nucleotides read TGTGCCAGCAGTTACCTCGAAGGACTAGCGTTCAACGGGTACGAGCAGTACTTC.

This chain joins TRBV30 and TRBJ2-7, with D hard to call. CDR1 is GTSNPN and CDR2 is SVGIG in the germline V gene (reference sequence). This CDR3 is built from 12 residues. V dropped 2 bases and J dropped 7 bases, with 12 bases sitting between them. The CDR3 loop reads CAWSPSPGEQYF. DNA for the CDR3: TGTGCCTGGAGTCCCTCCCCCGGGGAGCAGTACTTC.

V usage is TRBV6-8 and J usage is TRBJ1-1, with D possibly matching TRBD1 (5 bases). CDR1 and CDR2 (germline): MNHGY, SAAAGT. The CDR3 loop spans 15 amino acids. V shed 7 bases and J shed 3 bases, with 18 bases lying between them. The CDR3 here is CASTQLGGGHTEAFF. CDR3 DNA: TGTGCCAGCACCCAGCTCGGGGGGGGACACACTGAAGCTTTCTTT.

The chain has TRBV19 and TRBJ2-3; 12 nucleotides align to TRBD2. J gave up 3 bases and V 8 bases, and 3 bases lay outside the gene matches. The CDR3 contains 14 residues. CDR1 is LNHDA, CDR2 SQIVND, per germline (reference sequence). In nucleotides, the CDR3 is TGTGCCAGTGGACTAGCGGGGAGTACAGATACGCAGTATTTT. Protein product: CASGLAGSTDTQYF. Looking up the rest from reference TRBV19 and TRBJ2-3 gives the full variable domain: DGGITQSPKYLFRKEGQNVTLSCEQNLNHDAMYWYRQDPGQGLRLIYYSQIVNDFQKGDIAEGYSVSREKKESFPLTVTSAQKNPTAFYLCASGLAGSTDTQYFGPGTRLTVL.

The CDR3 DNA reads as TGTGCCAGCAGCGCTAGCATAAGAGATTATGGCTACACCTTC. This gives the protein CASSASIRDYGYTF. J is TRBJ1-2 and V is TRBV9; D is unresolved. This CDR3 spans 14 amino acids. CDR1 and CDR2 (germline): SGDLS, YYNGEE. V was clipped by 3 bases and J by 5 bases, with 14 bases between them. Filled out from reference TRBV9 and TRBJ1-2, the complete variable domain reads DSGVTQTPKHLITATGQRVTLRCSPRSGDLSVYWYQQSLDQGLQFLIQYYNGEERAKGNILERFSAQQFPDLHSELNLSSLELGDSALYFCASSASIRDYGYTFGSGTRLTVV.

This clone was observed a handful of times. This rearrangement joins TRBV7-9 to TRBJ1-6, with TRBD1 identical over 7 bases. The V segment lost 5 bases and the J segment 6 bases; nucleotides outside the gene matches: 10. In germline, CDR1 is SEHNR, CDR2 FQNEAQ (reference sequence). The CDR3 contains 16 residues. CDR3 amino acids: CASSNQPTGINSPLHF. CDR3 bases: TGTGCCAGCAGCAACCAACCGACAGGGATTAATTCACCCCTCCACTTT.

The rearrangement links TRBV9 to TRBJ2-5, with 7 nucleotides matching TRBD2. This CDR3 spans 14 amino acids. The V and J ends lost 7 bases and 2 bases, in that order; junction bases with no gene match: 8. In germline, CDR1 is SGDLS, CDR2 YYNGEE. The CDR3 bases are TGTGCCAGCGGGCGGGAGAGTGGTCAAGAGACCCAGTACTTC. This sequence encodes CASGRESGQETQYF.

The rearrangement joins TRBV6-2 or TRBV6-3 to TRBJ2-1; D gene ambiguous. This CDR3 is 15 amino acids long. Germline V gene lookup returns CDR1 MNHEY and CDR2 SVGEGT. V shed 2 bases and J shed 6 bases, with 14 bases lying between them. The CDR3 sequence is CASSYLGKYLNEQFF. The CDR3 DNA reads TGTGCCAGCAGTTACCTAGGAAAGTACCTCAATGAGCAGTTCTTC.

The chain uses TRBV19 and TRBJ2-1; 9 nucleotides align to TRBD2. V shed 5 bases, J shed 5 bases, and the junction held 10 bases outside the gene matches. The CDR3 loop spans 16 amino acids. The germline V gene has CDR1 LNHDA and CDR2 SQIVND (reference sequence). The CDR3 loop reads CASSSVAGVGDNEQFF. The DNA for the CDR3 is TGTGCCAGTAGTTCAGTAGCGGGAGTTGGAGACAATGAGCAGTTCTTC.

The chain joins TRBV6-1 to TRBJ1-5; 7 positions match TRBD1. The CDR3 has 15 residues. The V gene's germline CDR1 is MNHNS and CDR2 SASEGT. V was clipped by 1 base and J by 2 bases; unmatched bases: 2. Here the CDR3 DNA reads TGTGCCAGCAGTGAAGGGACAGGAGGCAATCAGCCCCAGCATTTT. It encodes CASSEGTGGNQPQHF.

V gene TRBV7-2 combines with J gene TRBJ2-5; a possible D gene is TRBD1 (5 bases). V lost 5 bases and J 3 bases, leaving 10 bases between the germline ends. The CDR3 is 13 residues long. CDR1 and CDR2 from the germline V gene are SGHTA and FQGNSA. As DNA, the CDR3 is TGTGCCAGCAGCCCCTCGACAGAAGAGACCCAGTACTTC. Translated, it gives CASSPSTEETQYF.

The chain joins TRBV15 to TRBJ2-4, with a weak D call TRBD2 (5 bases). V dropped 1 base and J dropped 5 bases, with 9 bases sitting between them. Per the germline V gene, CDR1 is LNHNV and CDR2 is YYDKDF (reference sequence). The CDR3 is 14 amino acids. CDR3 in amino acids: CATSRGAGQNIQYF. The CDR3 DNA reads TGTGCCACCAGCAGAGGGGCGGGCCAAAACATTCAGTACTTC.

Turning to this clone: At the DNA level, this CDR3 is encoded by other sequences in the same sample as well. The gene calls are TRBV6-5 and TRBJ2-7; 8 bases align to TRBD2. The CDR3 is 16 residues long. Losses at the gene ends were 4 bases for V and 0 bases for J; bases not matched to a gene: 8. Per germline, CDR1 MNHEY and CDR2 SVGAGI. CDR3 residues: CASSSRAGGSSYEQYF. The CDR3 DNA follows: TGTGCCAGCAGTTCGAGGGCGGGAGGTAGCTCCTACGAGCAGTACTTC.

The chain carries TRBV7-2 and TRBJ2-7; the D is unclear. In germline, CDR1 is SGHTA, CDR2 FQGNSA. The CDR3 contains 11 residues. Deletions cut 7 bases from V and 5 bases from J, with 9 bases between. The CDR3 loop reads CASTAGDEQYF. Here the CDR3 DNA reads TGTGCCAGCACGGCCGGAGACGAGCAGTACTTC.

The chain employs TRBV18 and TRBJ2-5; 8 nucleotides match TRBD1. J gave up 2 bases and V 0 bases, and 2 bases lay outside the gene matches. The CDR3 loop spans 15 amino acids. CDR1 and CDR2 (germline): KGHSH, LQKENI. CDR3 sequence: CASSPPRTGQETQYF. The CDR3 DNA reads TGTGCCAGCTCACCACCGCGGACAGGGCAAGAGACCCAGTACTTC.

The chain couples TRBV5-1 to TRBJ2-7, with a possible D match to TRBD1 (6 bases). Germline V gene data show CDR1 as SGHRS and CDR2 as YFSETQ. CDR3 size: 13 residues. V was shortened by 1 base and J by 2 bases, with 7 bases between the two germline ends. This CDR3 reads CASSLPGAYEQYF. CDR3 bases: TGCGCCAGCAGCTTGCCAGGGGCCTACGAGCAGTACTTC.

This chain joins TRBV4-3 and TRBJ2-1; 7 bases fit TRBD2. Trimming at V came to 1 base and at J to 0 bases, leaving 3 bases not matched to a gene. Germline loops: CDR1 LGHNA, CDR2 YSLEER. The CDR3 sequence is 16 residues long. The CDR3 loop is CASSQAAGTSYNEQFF. As DNA, the CDR3 is TGCGCCAGCAGCCAAGCAGCGGGGACCTCCTACAATGAGCAGTTCTTC.